This T cell receptor beta chain stems from a study of identical twins. The study's findings and limits: Twins' excess sharing was less marked for out-of-frame beta sequences.

Each CDR3 protein is one row after TCRdb ran MiXCR on the 5' RACE reads. The data show approximately 94,000 distinct CDR3 sequences, about 6.1% seen once. CDR1 and CDR2 from the germline V gene are LNHDA and SQIVND (reference sequence). The CDR3 is made up of 16 amino acids. The V gene end was trimmed by 9 bases and the J gene end by 1 base; junction bases not matched to a gene: 6. This clonotype has ten or more counts. Antigen unknown. Specimen: memory T cells sorted from blood. The rearrangement joins TRBV19 to TRBJ2-6; 10 nucleotides agree with TRBD1. The clonotype was recovered from a woman between 50 and 59 years old in good health. The CDR3 region has the DNA TGTGCCAGCGGGACAGGGGAGGGTTCTGGGGCCAACGTCCTGACTTTC. It codes for CASGTGEGSGANVLTF.